The 7 T cell receptor beta chains below come from one sample, sequenced in a study of shared clonotypes between healthy human individuals. Clones were sequenced by immunoSEQ multiplex PCR, and TCRdb holds only the in-frame ones, with some missing. Of roughly 2.5 million clones detected, more than 90% appear once; the ten largest clones hold 0.11% to 0.15%. The sequencing sample was made of naive CD4+ T cells sorted from blood. This sample's subset: CD45RA+ positively selected. The receptors here all came from a man aged 18-30 years in good health.

On this clone itself: The identical CDR3 is also encoded by other nucleotide sequences in the sample. The chain links TRBV6-6 to TRBJ2-7, with a possible D match to TRBD2 (5 bases). From germline, CDR1 is MNHNY and CDR2 SVGAGI (reference sequence). The CDR3 contains 14 residues. V was trimmed by 4 bases and J by 2 bases, leaving 12 bases between them. The CDR3 protein is CASSSLAGAYEQYF. In DNA form, the CDR3 reads TGTGCCAGCAGTTCACTGGCGGGTGCCTACGAGCAGTACTTC.

To note about this clone: A junction end diverges from the germline sequence, so it may reflect a read error. The genes are TRBV6-6 and TRBJ2-2; the match to TRBD2 covers 8 bases. Germline V CDR1 and CDR2: MNHNY, SVGAGI (reference sequence). The CDR3 spans 15 residues. The CDR3 here is CASCYSGSGTGELFF. As DNA, the CDR3 is TGTGCCAGCTGTTACAGCGGGAGTGGCACCGGGGAGCTGTTTTTT.

This rearrangement joins TRBV11-2 to TRBJ2-1; D perhaps matches TRBD2 (6 bases). The germline V gene has CDR1 SGHAT and CDR2 FQNNGV. V gave up 5 bases and J gave up 0 bases, with 11 bases separating them. CDR3 length: 15 residues. In DNA form, the CDR3 reads TGTGCCAGCAGCCGTGACGGGAGCTCCTACAATGAGCAGTTCTTC. Protein sequence: CASSRDGSSYNEQFF.

This chain links TRBV7-9 with TRBJ2-5, with a weak D call TRBD1 (6 bases). Germline CDR1 reads SEHNR; CDR2 reads FQNEAQ (reference sequence). The CDR3 loop spans 14 amino acids. Trimming left V 4 bases short and J 5 bases short, with 14 bases between. In nucleotides, the CDR3 is TGTGCCAGCAGCTCAAGGGACATTGTTGAGACCCAGTACTTC. The encoded protein is CASSSRDIVETQYF.

On this clone: This CDR3 is also generated by other DNA sequences in the sample. The V gene is TRBV2, the J gene TRBJ2-5; D may be TRBD2 (7 bases). This CDR3 has 14 residues. CDR1 and CDR2 (germline): SNHLY, FYNNEI. V dropped 3 bases and J dropped 1 base, with 9 bases sitting between them. This chain's CDR3 is CASSEGGRQETQYF. In nucleotides, the CDR3 is TGTGCCAGCAGTGAGGGGGGGCGCCAAGAGACCCAGTACTTC.

Notes on this clone: Additional DNA sequences in this sample encode the identical CDR3. The chain carries TRBV6-5 and TRBJ1-1; no clear D gene. Germline V gene data show CDR1 as MNHEY and CDR2 as SVGAGI. Trimming left V 0 bases short and J 0 bases short, with 8 bases between. This CDR3 has 15 residues. The CDR3 DNA follows: TGTGCCAGCAGTTACTCGAACAGCATGAACACTGAAGCTTTCTTT. It is translated as CASSYSNSMNTEAFF.

The V and J genes are TRBV19 and TRBJ1-2, with D perhaps TRBD1 (6 bases). CDR1 and CDR2 (germline): LNHDA, SQIVND (reference sequence). CDR3 size: 17 residues. Deletions cut 3 bases from V and 0 bases from J, with 17 bases between. CDR3 DNA: TGTGCCAGTAGTATCCCCGGAGGGGGGTTAGCTAACTATGGCTACACCTTC. It specifies CASSIPGGGLANYGYTF.